The 12 T cell receptor beta chains given below trace back to one sample, sequenced in a study of control samples from healthy donors and cancer patients (dated by TCRdb to the early 2020s). The library was produced with the immunoSEQ multiplex PCR assay. The source is immuneACCESS, and TCRdb retained only in-frame sequences with V and J called. Part of the clones is not carried over; for the studies checked, unresolved V genes explain less than half of this, and the remainder is unexplained. This sample has approximately 120,000 clones in its table, and 75% to 90% of those were observed once. 15% to 20% of the sample lies in the top ten. Material: blood. These receptors were collected from a woman aged 50 to 65 in good health.

V and J are TRBV4-1 and TRBJ1-5; no clear D. Germline lookup yields CDR1 MGHRA and CDR2 YSYEKL. Trimming left V 1 base short and J 7 bases short, with 11 bases between. The CDR3 runs 14 residues. DNA of the CDR3: TGCGCCAGCAGCCAAGCATATCCCGGGCAGCCCCAGCATTTT. Its protein is CASSQAYPGQPQHF.

V gene TRBV27 combines with J gene TRBJ2-1; 7 bases are a match to TRBD1. CDR1 is MNHEY, CDR2 SMNVEV, per germline (reference sequence). V lost 6 bases to trimming and J lost 4 bases; unmatched junction nucleotides: 9. This CDR3 is 15 amino acids long. This CDR3 reads CASRIRDRPYNEQFF. The DNA for the CDR3 is TGTGCCAGCAGGATCCGGGACAGACCTTACAATGAGCAGTTCTTC.

The chain links TRBV30 to TRBJ1-6; no firm D call. This CDR3 contains 13 residues. Germline CDR1 is GTSNPN and CDR2 is SVGIG (reference sequence). V lost 2 bases and J 6 bases, leaving 8 bases between the germline ends. The CDR3 coding sequence is TGTGCCTGGAGTACTGTGGGTAATTCACCCCTCCACTTT. It specifies CAWSTVGNSPLHF.

The chain uses TRBV7-2 and TRBJ2-3; a weak D match, TRBD1 (5 bases). Per the germline V gene, CDR1 is SGHTA and CDR2 is FQGNSA. Between the trimmed V and J ends, which lost 5 bases and 6 bases, there was a span of 15 bases. This CDR3 spans 14 amino acids. The CDR3 is CASSQQGRVDTQYF. DNA of the CDR3: TGTGCCAGCAGCCAGCAGGGTCGTGTTGATACGCAGTATTTT.

The J gene is TRBJ1-2, the V gene TRBV10-1; 10 bases match TRBD1. This CDR3 comprises 17 residues. The J segment lost 7 bases and the V segment lost 4 bases, leaving 15 bases of the junction unmatched. In germline, CDR1 is WNHNN, CDR2 SYGVQD (reference sequence). CDR3 in amino acids: CASSGPGQGPPASGYTF. The CDR3 DNA is TGCGCCAGCAGTGGACCGGGACAGGGGCCACCGGCGTCTGGCTACACCTTC.

The chain has TRBV29-1 and TRBJ1-1; D unresolved. Looked up from germline, CDR1 is SQVTM and CDR2 is ANQGSEA. The CDR3 spans 11 residues. The V gene lost 5 bases and the J gene lost 4 bases, with 8 bases spanning the gap. In DNA form, the CDR3 reads TGCAGCGTTTACGGGAGCACTGAAGCTTTCTTT. Translated: CSVYGSTEAFF.

The V call is TRBV3-1 (or the pseudogene TRBV3-2), the J call TRBJ1-2; no clear D. With 8 bases removed from V and 3 bases from J, the gap between germline ends came to 13 bases. Germline CDR1 LGHDT, CDR2 YNNKEL (reference sequence). There are 13 residues in the CDR3. The CDR3 region is CASARTQDYGYTF. The CDR3 DNA reads as TGTGCCAGCGCACGGACGCAGGACTATGGCTACACCTTC.

The DNA for the CDR3 is TGTGCCTGGAGACCGTTGGTAACTGAAGCTTTCTTT. This encodes CAWRPLVTEAFF. The chain recombines TRBV30 with TRBJ1-1; no reliable D call. Germline CDR1 is GTSNPN and CDR2 is SVGIG (reference sequence). V gave up 3 bases and J gave up 5 bases, with 10 bases separating them. The CDR3 sequence is 12 residues long. The variable domain in full, completed from reference TRBV30 and TRBJ1-1, reads SQTIHQWPATLVQPVGSPLSLECTVEGTSNPNLYWYRQAAGRGLQLLFYSVGIGQISSEVPQNLSASRPQDRQFILSSKKLLLSDSGFYLCAWRPLVTEAFFGQGTRLTVV.

CDR3 in amino acids: CASEGQGEDGYTF. The CDR3 nucleotides are TGTGCCAGCGAAGGACAGGGCGAAGATGGCTACACCTTC. The chain is built from TRBV2 and TRBJ1-2; 8 bases are shared with TRBD1. J lost 6 bases, V lost 8 bases, and 8 bases had no gene match. CDR3 length: 13 residues. CDR1 is SNHLY and CDR2 is FYNNEI in the germline V gene.

The chain joins TRBV19 to TRBJ1-1; D is ambiguous. V dropped 3 bases and J dropped 1 base, with 9 bases sitting between them. Germline loops: CDR1 LNHDA, CDR2 SQIVND (reference sequence). There are 14 residues in the CDR3. The CDR3 loop is CASSIGPGNTEAFF. The CDR3, as DNA: TGTGCCAGTAGTATTGGGCCAGGGAACACTGAAGCTTTCTTT.

This chain uses TRBV29-1 with TRBJ1-1; a possible D gene is TRBD1 (5 bases). Trimming left V 6 bases short and J 1 base short, with 9 bases between. This CDR3 contains 12 residues. Germline assignment: CDR1 SQVTM and CDR2 ANQGSEA. CDR3: CSVNRKNTEAFF. DNA of the CDR3: TGCAGCGTCAACAGGAAGAACACTGAAGCTTTCTTT. The whole variable domain, filled in from reference TRBV29-1 and TRBJ1-1, reads SAVISQKPSRDICQRGTSLTIQCQVDSQVTMMFWYRQQPGQSLTLIATANQGSEATYESGFVIDKFPISRPNLTFSTLTVSNMSPEDSSIYLCSVNRKNTEAFFGQGTRLTVV.

The chain links TRBV11-3 to TRBJ1-1, with D perhaps matching TRBD1 (5 bases). Germline CDR1 and CDR2: SGHNT and YENEEA. Deletions cut 3 bases from V and 4 bases from J, with 12 bases between. This CDR3 is 14 amino acids long. In nucleotides, the CDR3 is TGTGCCAGCAGCTTGGACGGGGGAGTCACTGAAGCTTTCTTT. This translates into CASSLDGGVTEAFF.